This TCR beta chain was identified in a study of blood T cells in healthy people across ages. Primed by a sample-barcoded 5' primer and a J-beta primer mix, a second PCR proceeded for about 6 to 11 cycles. A single record per CDR3 protein comes from TCRdb applying MiXCR to the 5' RACE reads. The profile covers 600,000 or so distinct CDR3 sequences, with around 21% appearing a single time and around 3.4% taken by the ten largest. The germline gives CDR1 MDHEN, CDR2 SYDVKM. The CDR3 extends over 13 amino acids. In its sample, this clonotype was seen a few times. Ranging in age from about 6 to 95, the donors were healthy Caucasian individuals from Russia. PBMCs were isolated at a quantity of at least 7 million per sample.

The specimen was blood. V and J are TRBV28 and TRBJ2-5, with 9 bases lining up with TRBD1. Judging by the DNA end, TRBJ2-1 fits better; the J call may be wrong. The clonotype comes from a man between 65 and 85 years old in good health. CDR3 region: CASRGQGKDEQFF. For the CDR3, the DNA is TGTGCCAGCAGGGGACAGGGAAAGGATGAGCAGTTCTTC.